The next 17 T cell receptor beta chains were all read from a single sample in a study of identical twins. TCRdb analysed the 5' RACE reads with MiXCR anew, one entry per CDR3 protein. The table has 420,000 or so distinct CDR3 sequences, approximately 17% seen once; the top ten hold roughly an eighth. Sample: naive T cells sorted from blood. Source of these receptors: a man aged 50-60 years in good health.

V and J are TRBV4-2 and TRBJ1-5; no clear D gene. Between the trimmed V and J ends, which lost 1 base and 7 bases, there was a span of 8 bases. Germline assignment: CDR1 LGHNA and CDR2 YNFKEQ. The CDR3 length is 13 residues. Written as DNA, the CDR3 is TGTGCCAGCAGCCAAGGGGCTGGGCAGCCCCAGCATTTT. This sequence encodes CASSQGAGQPQHF.

This clonotype has only a few counts. For the CDR3, the DNA is TGCGCCAGCAGCCCGGGACAGGGTTCTCTCCGCGAGCAGTACTTC. Its translation is CASSPGQGSLREQYF. The chain is built from TRBV5-1 and TRBJ2-7, with 9 nucleotides matching TRBD1. From germline, CDR1 is SGHRS and CDR2 YFSETQ. With V trimmed by 4 bases and J by 6 bases, 11 bases remained unmatched. The length of the CDR3 is 15 residues.

This clonotype has a count of ten or more. The chain carries TRBV27 and TRBJ2-2; 8 bases align to TRBD2. Germline V gene lookup returns CDR1 MNHEY and CDR2 SMNVEV (reference sequence). The J segment lost 4 bases and the V segment lost 5 bases, leaving 3 bases of the junction unmatched. The CDR3 consists of 14 residues. The CDR3 region is CASSPSGSTGELFF. In nucleotides, the CDR3 is TGTGCCAGCAGTCCAAGCGGGAGCACCGGGGAGCTGTTTTTT.

This clonotype has at least ten counts. This chain uses TRBV15 with TRBJ1-6, with 9 bases fitting TRBD1. There are 15 residues in the CDR3. V lost 3 bases and J lost 7; bases outside the gene matches: 4. The germline V gene encodes CDR1 LNHNV and CDR2 YYDKDF (reference sequence). DNA of the CDR3: TGTGCCACCAGCAGTTTGGGACAGGGAAATTCACCCCTCCACTTT. Residues: CATSSLGQGNSPLHF.

The chain uses TRBV20-1 and TRBJ2-3; tentative D call: TRBD1 (7 bases). This CDR3 has 15 amino acids. Per germline, CDR1 DFQATT and CDR2 SNEGSKA (reference sequence). Trimming removed 3 bases at V and 1 base at J, with 14 bases between. In DNA, the CDR3 is TGCAGTGCTAGTCAGGGGGAGGTCCGCACAGATACGCAGTATTTT. This gives the protein CSASQGEVRTDTQYF.

J is TRBJ2-1 and V is TRBV2, with TRBD2 matching 10 bases. Germline lookup yields CDR1 SNHLY and CDR2 FYNNEI. The CDR3 contains 17 residues. J lost 13 bases, V lost 3 bases, and 18 bases had no gene match. The CDR3 sequence is CASSDRLAGVSTMKQFF. In nucleotides, the CDR3 is TGTGCCAGCAGTGACCGGCTAGCGGGGGTATCTACAATGAAACAGTTCTTC.

This clonotype was seen ten or more times. The chain links TRBV9 to TRBJ2-1; 10 positions agree with TRBD1. The V segment lost 3 bases and the J segment 1 base; nucleotides outside the gene matches: 7. The CDR3 has 17 amino acids. CDR1 and CDR2 (germline): SGDLS, YYNGEE. The CDR3 DNA is TGTGCCAGCAGCGCCGGGACAGGGGCCGCATCCTACAATGAGCAGTTCTTC. Amino acid sequence: CASSAGTGAASYNEQFF.

The V gene is TRBV14, the J gene TRBJ2-1; D possibly corresponds to TRBD2 (6 bases). Between the trimmed V and J ends, which lost 1 base and 9 bases, there was a span of 10 bases. Germline V gives CDR1 SGHDN, CDR2 FVKESK. The CDR3 has 13 residues. The CDR3 is CASSQVKGGEQFF. The CDR3, as DNA: TGTGCCAGCAGCCAAGTGAAGGGAGGTGAGCAGTTCTTC.

The genes are TRBV3-1 and TRBJ2-7, with 8 nucleotides matching TRBD1. This CDR3 spans 18 amino acids. V trimming: 1 base; J trimming: 2 bases; junction bases outside the gene matches: 13. Germline lookup yields CDR1 LGHDT and CDR2 YNNKEL (reference sequence). The CDR3 DNA follows: TGTGCCAGCAGCCAAGTCAAGGTTCCGCCGGGACAGGCCTACGAGCAGTACTTC. This encodes CASSQVKVPPGQAYEQYF.

There are a few counts of this clonotype. This sequence joins TRBV20-1 and TRBJ1-1; no reliable D call. From germline, CDR1 is DFQATT and CDR2 SNEGSKA (reference sequence). V lost 3 bases and J lost 0, with 5 bases in between. The CDR3 is 12 amino acids. In DNA, the CDR3 is TGCAGTGCTAGGAGGTTGAACACTGAAGCTTTCTTT. The encoded protein is CSARRLNTEAFF.

Many counts were recorded for this clonotype. This chain connects TRBV6-1 to TRBJ1-4, with 10 nucleotides matching TRBD1. The length of the CDR3 is 13 residues. V was clipped by 6 bases and J by 7 bases; unmatched bases: 2. In germline, CDR1 is MNHNS, CDR2 SASEGT. The CDR3, as DNA: TGTGCCAGCAGATGGGACAGGGGTGAAAAACTGTTTTTT. It translates to CASRWDRGEKLFF.

The V call is TRBV10-3, the J call TRBJ2-2; a weak D match, TRBD2 (7 bases). CDR3 length: 13 residues. Germline loops: CDR1 ENHRY, CDR2 SYGVKD. With 6 bases removed from V and 5 bases from J, the gap between germline ends came to 10 bases. Here the CDR3 reads CAIRQGGTGELFF. CDR3 bases: TGTGCCATCAGACAGGGAGGGACCGGGGAGCTGTTTTTT.

The sample holds a few counts of this clonotype. The chain uses TRBV18 and TRBJ2-7; D possibly uses TRBD1 or TRBD2 (5 bases each). The CDR3 is 15 residues long. Between the trimmed V and J ends, which lost 2 bases and 4 bases, there was a span of 15 bases. CDR1 KGHSH and CDR2 LQKENI come from the germline V gene. The CDR3 sequence: CASSPSAGTVYEQYF. In DNA form, the CDR3 reads TGTGCCAGCTCACCATCGGCCGGGACGGTTTACGAGCAGTACTTC.

The chain joins TRBV20-1 to TRBJ1-5, with a possible D match to TRBD1 (5 bases). CDR1 and CDR2 (germline): DFQATT, SNEGSKA (reference sequence). CDR3 length: 15 residues. V dropped 4 bases and J dropped 4 bases, with 17 bases sitting between them. The CDR3 DNA reads TGCAGTGCTAAGCCGGCAGGGAGGAGAAATCAGCCCCAGCATTTT. Protein: CSAKPAGRRNQPQHF.

The chain employs TRBV11-1 and TRBJ2-6; D may be TRBD1 (5 bases). The CDR3 is 18 residues long. Trimming pared 7 bases from V and 3 bases from J, leaving 22 bases between. Germline lookup yields CDR1 SGHAT and CDR2 FQDESV (reference sequence). CDR3 residues: CASNLHPDSFGGANVLTF. In DNA, the CDR3 is TGTGCCAGCAACCTTCATCCCGACAGTTTCGGTGGGGCCAACGTCCTGACTTTC.

The chain is built from TRBV7-2 and TRBJ2-5; unclear D gene. The V gene lost 0 bases and the J gene lost 2 bases, with 10 bases spanning the gap. The CDR3 sequence is 15 residues long. Germline V CDR1 and CDR2: SGHTA, FQGNSA. The CDR3: CASSLANIEQETQYF. The CDR3 coding sequence is TGTGCCAGCAGCTTAGCGAATATAGAGCAAGAGACCCAGTACTTC.

This clonotype was counted between two and nine times. The chain recombines TRBV20-1 with TRBJ2-3, with 9 positions matching TRBD2. V trimming: 6 bases; J trimming: 1 base; junction bases outside the gene matches: 11. The germline gives CDR1 DFQATT, CDR2 SNEGSKA (reference sequence). CDR3 size: 16 residues. CDR3 in DNA: TGCAGTGCGCCCCGTCTCGAGCGGGAGGGCACAGATACGCAGTATTTT. This codes for CSAPRLEREGTDTQYF.